This T cell receptor beta chain was sequenced for a study of cytomegalovirus exposure and HLA in healthy donors. General observations from the study: The authors considered a cluster of highly shared sequence variants likely to be a sequencing artifact. The authors assumed roughly uniform sequencing depth across donors for presence/absence analyses. The authors listed 150 to 200 TCR beta chains as cytomegalovirus-associated. Previously analyzed data showed that most TCR beta V segments were productive at a frequency of about 87% or about 30%.

Germline V gene lookup returns CDR1 MGHRA and CDR2 YSYEKL. After removal of 1 base from V and 2 bases from J, the junction contained 3 bases not matched to a gene. This CDR3 has 15 amino acids. In its sample, this clone was seen once. Its target is unknown. With 60 Vbeta and 13 Jbeta primers, the PCR was carried out. Assay: immunoSEQ multiplex PCR; the TCRdb copy retains only in-frame clones and omits some. The table shows 200,000 to 250,000 clones, with about 77% occurring only once. The receptor's source is a woman in her 30s in good health and CMV-seronegative. V and J are TRBV4-1 and TRBJ2-7, with 9 bases aligning to TRBD2. Sample: PBMCs. CDR3 region: CASSQGREGPYEQYF. The CDR3 bases are TGCGCCAGCAGCCAAGGGCGGGAGGGGCCCTACGAGCAGTACTTC.